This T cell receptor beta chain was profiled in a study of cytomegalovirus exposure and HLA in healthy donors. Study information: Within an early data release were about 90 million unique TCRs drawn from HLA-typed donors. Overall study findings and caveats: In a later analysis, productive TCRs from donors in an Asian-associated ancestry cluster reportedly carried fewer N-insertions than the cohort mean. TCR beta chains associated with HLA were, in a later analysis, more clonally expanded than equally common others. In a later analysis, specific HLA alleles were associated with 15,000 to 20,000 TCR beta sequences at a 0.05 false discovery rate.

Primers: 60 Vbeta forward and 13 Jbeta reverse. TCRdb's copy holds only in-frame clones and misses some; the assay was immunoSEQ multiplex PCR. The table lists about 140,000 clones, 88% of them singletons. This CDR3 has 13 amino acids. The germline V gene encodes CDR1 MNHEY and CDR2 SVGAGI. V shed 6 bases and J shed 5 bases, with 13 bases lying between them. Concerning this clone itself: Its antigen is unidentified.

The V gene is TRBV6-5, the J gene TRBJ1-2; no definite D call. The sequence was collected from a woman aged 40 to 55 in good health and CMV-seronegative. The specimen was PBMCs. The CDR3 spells CASSYYSGYGYTF. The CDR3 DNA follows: TGTGCCAGCAGCTATTATAGTGGTTATGGCTACACCTTC.